A selection of T cell receptor beta chains follows, all from one sample in a study of Ad26.COV2.S vaccination and SARS-CoV-2 variants. The assay was immunoSEQ multiplex PCR, and TCRdb's table has in-frame clones only and misses some. Found here are about 350,000 clones, about 86% of them singletons; the top ten hold about 10%. This specimen was peripheral blood, taken in a trial of Ad26.COV2.S vaccine versus placebo. The receptors here all came from a person aged 18-65 years who received the Ad26.COV2.S COVID-19 vaccine or a placebo. CDR3s include the opening cysteine and the closing phenylalanine or tryptophan. D genes are given only for firm matches. Clone size is given for some rows only: seen once, a few or many times, or a class if the clone is expanded.

-	TRBJ1-1	TRBV4-2	once	CASSQDRSNTEAFF	TGTGCCAGCAGCCAAGATAGGTCCAACACTGAAGCTTTCTTT
TRBD1	TRBJ2-7	TRBV4-1	-	CASSQVPPGQGAYEQYF	TGCGCCAGCAGCCAAGTGCCTCCGGGACAGGGGGCCTACGAGCAGTACTTC
-	TRBJ2-7	TRBV5-6	-	CASSLGGVDEQYF	TGTGCCAGCAGCTTGGGGGGAGTCGACGAGCAGTACTTC
-	TRBJ2-3	TRBV9	-	CASTAGFQDTQYF	TGTGCCAGCACGGCGGGGTTTCAAGATACGCAGTATTTT
-	TRBJ2-7	TRBV28	-	CASHSRSFEQYF	TGTGCCAGCCACAGCCGCAGCTTCGAGCAGTACTTC
TRBD1	TRBJ1-4	TRBV28	-	CASRGQSATNEKLFF	TGTGCCAGCAGGGGACAGTCAGCAACTAATGAAAAACTGTTTTTT
TRBD1	TRBJ1-1	TRBV28	-	CASNRGQGVAFF	TGTGCCAGCAATAGGGGACAGGGCGTAGCTTTCTTT
TRBD2	TRBJ2-3	TRBV5-1	-	CASTTTSGTTDTQYF	TGCGCCAGCACTACGACTAGCGGAACAACAGATACGCAGTATTTT
TRBD2	TRBJ2-1	TRBV4-2	once	CASSGGGSSYNEQFF	TGTGCCAGCAGTGGCGGGGGGAGCTCCTACAATGAGCAGTTCTTC
-	TRBJ1-3	TRBV7-2	-	CASSPGFGNTIYF	TGTGCCAGCAGCCCAGGGTTTGGAAACACCATATATTTT
-	TRBJ2-3	TRBV5-1	-	CASSLGPGSDTQYF	TGCGCCAGCAGCTTGGGTCCAGGTTCAGATACGCAGTATTTT
-	TRBJ2-7	TRBV4-3	-	CASSQDRRGSYEQYF	TGCGCCAGCAGCCAAGATAGGCGGGGCAGCTACGAGCAGTACTTC
-	TRBJ1-2	TRBV19	-	CASSIGTNYGYTF	TGTGCCAGTAGTATAGGCACGAACTATGGCTACACCTTC
-	TRBJ2-5	TRBV7-2	-	CASSFTSGQETQYF	TGTGCCAGCAGCTTTACGAGCGGACAAGAGACCCAGTACTTC
-	TRBJ1-1	TRBV5-6	-	CASSLTGRVKTEAFF	TGTGCCAGCAGCTTGACAGGGAGAGTGAAAACTGAAGCTTTCTTT
TRBD2	TRBJ2-1	TRBV19	-	CASSPGTSAHNEQFF	TGTGCCAGTAGCCCTGGGACTAGCGCTCACAATGAGCAGTTCTTC
-	TRBJ2-1	TRBV2	-	CASSGATSSYNEQFF	TGTGCCAGCAGTGGGGCGACTAGCTCCTACAATGAGCAGTTCTTC
-	TRBJ1-1	TRBV28	-	CASSLSLRAVKAFF	TGTGCCAGCAGTTTGAGTTTGAGGGCGGTGAAGGCTTTCTTT
-	TRBJ1-4	TRBV2	-	CASSRGQYNEKLFF	TGTGCCAGCAGTCGGGGCCAGTATAATGAAAAACTGTTTTTT
TRBD1	TRBJ1-1	TRBV24-1	few	CATSDSTGGTEAFF	TGTGCCACCAGTGACTCAACAGGGGGCACTGAAGCTTTCTTT
TRBD1	TRBJ2-5	TRBV7-8	-	CASSLRQGGGETQYF	TGTGCCAGCAGCTTGAGACAGGGGGGCGGAGAGACCCAGTACTTC
-	TRBJ2-5	TRBV24-1	-	CATSDNSRHQETQYF	TGTGCCACCAGTGATAACTCGCGACACCAAGAGACCCAGTACTTC
-	TRBJ1-5	TRBV28	-	CASSLWGYSNQPQHF	TGTGCCAGCAGTTTATGGGGGTATAGCAATCAGCCCCAGCATTTT
-	TRBJ2-1	TRBV18	-	CASSPPSGERGEQFF	TGTGCCAGCTCACCACCATCAGGGGAGAGGGGAGAGCAGTTCTTC
-	TRBJ2-3	TRBV24-1	-	CATGGRGADTQYF	TGTGCCACCGGGGGCAGGGGGGCAGATACGCAGTATTTT
-	TRBJ2-1	TRBV7-6	-	CASSLALGNEQFF	TGTGCCAGCAGCTTAGCCCTGGGCAATGAGCAGTTCTTC
-	TRBJ2-7	TRBV5-1	-	CASSSRGPSYEQYF	TGCGCCAGCAGCTCCAGGGGTCCCTCCTACGAGCAGTACTTC
TRBD2	TRBJ2-5	TRBV7-9	-	CASSLEGTRFQETQYF	TGTGCCAGCAGCTTAGAAGGGACTAGGTTCCAAGAGACCCAGTACTTC
-	TRBJ2-7	TRBV5-4	-	CASSLALGRSVEQYF	TGTGCCAGCAGCTTGGCCTTAGGGAGGTCGGTCGAGCAGTACTTC
-	TRBJ2-1	TRBV7-2	-	CASSEWTHNEQFF	TGTGCCAGCAGCGAATGGACACATAATGAGCAGTTCTTC
-	TRBJ2-2	TRBV3-1/TRBV3-2	-	CASSENTGELFF	TGTGCCAGCAGTGAGAACACCGGGGAGCTGTTTTTT
-	TRBJ1-6	TRBV5-4	-	CASSFQGYSPLHF	TGTGCCAGCAGCTTCCAGGGTTACTCACCCCTCCACTTT
-	TRBJ2-1	TRBV4-3	-	CASSQEEGRKQFF	TGCGCCAGCAGCCAAGAAGAAGGCCGAAAGCAGTTCTTC
-	TRBJ2-7	TRBV27	-	CASSFWGEQYF	TGTGCCAGCAGTTTTTGGGGTGAGCAGTACTTC
-	TRBJ2-2	TRBV19	-	CASGRGWGAGELFF	TGTGCCAGTGGCAGGGGATGGGGGGCCGGGGAGCTGTTTTTT
-	TRBJ2-2	TRBV9	-	CASSPRSGQDTGELFF	TGTGCCAGCAGCCCTAGGAGTGGGCAGGACACCGGGGAGCTGTTTTTT
TRBD1	TRBJ1-2	TRBV4-2	-	CASSQDRPGGFVNYGYTF	TGTGCCAGCAGCCAAGATCGCCCAGGGGGCTTCGTTAACTATGGCTACACCTTC
-	TRBJ2-1	TRBV24-1	-	CATSDIGSEQFF	TGTGCCACCAGTGATATAGGAAGTGAGCAGTTCTTC
TRBD1	TRBJ1-5	TRBV6-5	-	CASSFGTDTSQHF	TGTGCCAGCAGCTTCGGGACAGATACTTCCCAGCATTTT
-	TRBJ1-2	TRBV5-1	-	CASSLTGGGYTF	TGCGCCAGCAGCTTGACAGGTGGGGGCTACACCTTC
-	TRBJ2-3	TRBV6-6	-	CASSIRGASTDTQYF	TGTGCCAGCAGTATTCGGGGGGCCAGCACAGATACGCAGTATTTT
TRBD2	TRBJ2-3	TRBV7-2	once	CASSPRGTSGRSSTDTQYF	TGTGCCAGCAGCCCTAGAGGGACTAGCGGGCGCTCTAGCACAGATACGCAGTATTTT
TRBD2	TRBJ2-4	TRBV19	few	CASSWTSGRALAKNIQYF	TGTGCCAGTAGTTGGACTAGCGGGAGGGCCTTAGCCAAAAACATTCAGTACTTC
-	TRBJ1-3	TRBV7-2	once	CASSLGRSGNTIYF	TGTGCCAGCAGCTTAGGTCGTTCTGGAAACACCATATATTTT
-	TRBJ1-5	TRBV6-2/TRBV6-3	-	CASSYSRGFGQPQHF	TGTGCCAGCAGTTACTCGCGGGGGTTCGGGCAGCCCCAGCATTTT
-	TRBJ2-3	TRBV5-1	-	CASHRDTDTQYF	TGCGCCAGCCACAGGGACACAGATACGCAGTATTTT
TRBD1	TRBJ2-7	TRBV18	-	CASSSFDRVKYF	TGTGCCAGCTCATCCTTCGACAGGGTAAAATACTTC
-	TRBJ1-2	TRBV3-1/TRBV3-2	-	CASSQRLNYGYTF	TGTGCCAGCAGCCAACGATTGAACTATGGCTACACCTTC
TRBD1	TRBJ2-2	TRBV11-2	-	CASSTGVAGELFF	TGTGCCAGCTCGACAGGGGTCGCCGGGGAGCTGTTTTTT
-	TRBJ1-1	TRBV6-1	-	CASSARIGELGTEAFF	TGTGCCAGCAGTGCCCGCATAGGGGAGCTGGGCACTGAAGCTTTCTTT
TRBD2	TRBJ2-7	TRBV4-2	-	CASSQEPSGSSYEQYF	TGTGCCAGCAGCCAAGAACCTAGCGGGAGCTCCTACGAGCAGTACTTC
-	TRBJ1-2	TRBV4-1	-	CASSQEEGGYGYTF	TGCGCCAGCAGCCAAGAAGAGGGGGGCTATGGCTACACCTTC
TRBD1	TRBJ1-5	TRBV27	-	CASSVTGGRQPQHF	TGTGCCAGCAGCGTCACAGGGGGCAGACAGCCCCAGCATTTT
TRBD1	TRBJ2-7	TRBV27	-	CASSPETGTGVYEQYF	TGTGCCAGCAGTCCTGAAACCGGGACAGGAGTCTACGAGCAGTACTTC
-	TRBJ1-2	TRBV6-5	-	CASAGRANYGYTF	TGTGCCAGCGCCGGGCGGGCTAACTATGGCTACACCTTC
TRBD1	TRBJ1-1	TRBV4-3	once	CASSQDSRGTGDFLTEAFF	TGCGCCAGCAGCCAAGATTCTCGAGGGACAGGGGATTTTTTGACTGAAGCTTTCTTT
-	TRBJ1-2	TRBV11-2	many	CASRGRDYGYTF	TGTGCCAGCAGGGGCAGGGACTATGGCTACACCTTC
-	TRBJ2-5	TRBV4-1	-	CASSQDMRGETQYF	TGCGCCAGCAGCCAAGATATGAGGGGGGAGACCCAGTACTTC